Listed here are 6 T cell receptor beta chains from one sample, sequenced in a study of blood T cell repertoires in COVID-19. Method: immunoSEQ multiplex PCR; TCRdb's copy keeps in-frame clones and lacks some. The sample yields some 70,000 clones, 85% to 90% seen once. Sequencing input: peripheral blood. These receptors originate from a man in his forties or fifties with active COVID-19.

This sequence joins TRBV14 and TRBJ2-2, with D tentatively TRBD2 (6 bases). The CDR3 has 17 residues. Germline V gives CDR1 SGHDN, CDR2 FVKESK. Trimming stripped 1 base from V and 7 bases from J, with 19 bases between. This CDR3 is CASSQVRGNLGSGELFF. Written as DNA, the CDR3 is TGTGCCAGCAGCCAAGTTCGGGGGAACCTGGGCAGCGGGGAGCTGTTTTTT.

This chain uses TRBV6-5 with TRBJ2-7, with 8 bases lining up with TRBD2. Losses at the gene ends were 8 bases for V and 6 bases for J; bases not matched to a gene: 6. Germline V gene lookup returns CDR1 MNHEY and CDR2 SVGAGI. The CDR3 is 12 amino acids. The CDR3 DNA follows: TGTGCCAGCGGGGCGGGGGGATTCGAGCAGTACTTC. Encoded protein: CASGAGGFEQYF.

This sequence joins TRBV5-1 and TRBJ2-3; TRBD2 aligns across 14 bases. From germline, CDR1 is SGHRS and CDR2 YFSETQ. Losses at the gene ends were 4 bases for V and 6 bases for J; bases not matched to a gene: 7. There are 16 residues in the CDR3. The chain's CDR3 is CASSTGLAGAHDTQYF. For the CDR3, the DNA is TGCGCCAGCAGCACGGGACTAGCGGGGGCCCATGATACGCAGTATTTT.

The chain links TRBV7-2 to TRBJ1-2; D may be TRBD1 (5 bases). The germline V gene has CDR1 SGHTA and CDR2 FQGNSA. The CDR3 is 12 residues long. V gave up 5 bases and J gave up 14 bases, with 18 bases separating them. CDR3 loop: CASSPRDPPGTF. CDR3 bases: TGTGCCAGCAGCCCGCGGGACCCTCCGGGGACCTTC.

The table lists this clone with a count of one. CDR3 in DNA: TGTGCCAGCAGCCCACTACTGGACAGGGAGGATGGCTACACCTTC. This encodes CASSPLLDREDGYTF. The chain couples TRBV6-5 to TRBJ1-2; TRBD1 aligns across 8 bases. The V gene's germline CDR1 is MNHEY and CDR2 SVGAGI. CDR3 length: 15 residues. Germline trimming cut 6 bases from V and 6 bases from J; bases unmatched to any gene: 12.

The CDR3 protein is CASSLGSGQETQYF. CDR3 in DNA: TGCGCCAGCAGCTTGGGCAGCGGACAAGAGACCCAGTACTTC. The V gene is TRBV5-1, the J gene TRBJ2-5, with a tentative D call TRBD2 (5 bases). The ends were cut back, 0 bases at V and 2 bases at J, with 8 bases in the middle. The CDR3 runs 14 residues. Germline V lookup: CDR1 SGHRS, CDR2 YFSETQ.